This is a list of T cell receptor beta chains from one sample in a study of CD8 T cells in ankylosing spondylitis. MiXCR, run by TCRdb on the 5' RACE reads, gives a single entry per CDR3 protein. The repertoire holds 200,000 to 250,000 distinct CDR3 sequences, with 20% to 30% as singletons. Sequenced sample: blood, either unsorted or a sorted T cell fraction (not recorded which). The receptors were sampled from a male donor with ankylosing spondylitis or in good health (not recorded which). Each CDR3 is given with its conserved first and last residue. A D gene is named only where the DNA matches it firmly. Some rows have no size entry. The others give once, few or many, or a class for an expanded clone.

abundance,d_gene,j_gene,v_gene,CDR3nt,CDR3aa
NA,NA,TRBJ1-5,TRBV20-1,TGCAGTGCTAGGCCGGTCCAGGATTACAATCAGCCCCAGCATTTT,CSARPVQDYNQPQHF
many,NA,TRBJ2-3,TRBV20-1,TGCAGTGCTAGGACGCGCCGACCTAGTACGCAGTATTTT,CSARTRRPSTQYF
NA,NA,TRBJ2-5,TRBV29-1,TGCAGCGTTGGAACGGAGACCCAGTACTTC,CSVGTETQYF
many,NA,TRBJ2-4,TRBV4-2,TGTGCCAGCAGCCAAGATCTTTCGGGTTCGTTGAGTGGAGAAGCCAAAAACATTCAGTACTTC,CASSQDLSGSLSGEAKNIQYF
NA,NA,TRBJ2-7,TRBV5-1,TGCGCCAGCAGCAGGCCTACAGCCTACGAGCAGTACTTC,CASSRPTAYEQYF
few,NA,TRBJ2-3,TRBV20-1,TGCAGTGCTAGAGATAGCCAGCGTAGCACAGATACGCAGTATTTT,CSARDSQRSTDTQYF
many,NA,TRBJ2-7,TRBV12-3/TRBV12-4,TGTGCCAGCAGCCAGGCCGGCAGCTACGAGCAGTACTTC,CASSQAGSYEQYF
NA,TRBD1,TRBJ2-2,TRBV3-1,TGTGCCACTTATGACAGGGCGAACACCGGGGAGCTGTTTTTT,CATYDRANTGELFF
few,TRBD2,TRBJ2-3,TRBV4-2,TGTGCCAGCAGCCCCGAATCCCGACTAGCGGGCGATACGCAGTATTTT,CASSPESRLAGDTQYF
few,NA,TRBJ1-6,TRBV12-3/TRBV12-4,TGTGCCAGCAGTTTGGACACGGCGGTTTCACCCCTCCACTTT,CASSLDTAVSPLHF
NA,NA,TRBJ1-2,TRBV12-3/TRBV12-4,TGTGCCAGCAGTCCGACGACAGAAGGGTCTGGCTACACCTTC,CASSPTTEGSGYTF
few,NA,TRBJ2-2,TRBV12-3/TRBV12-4,TGTGCCAGCAGCCCAGGATTCGACACCGGGGAGCTGTTTTTT,CASSPGFDTGELFF
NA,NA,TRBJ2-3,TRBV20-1,TGCAGTGCCGTCGCCCAACTAAGTAATAAAGATACGCAGTATTTT,CSAVAQLSNKDTQYF
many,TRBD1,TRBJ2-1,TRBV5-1,TGCGCCAGCAGCATAACCGGGACAGGCAATGAGCAGTTCTTC,CASSITGTGNEQFF
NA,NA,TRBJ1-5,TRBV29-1,TGCAGCGTTGGGGAGGGCTCGGCCCAGCATTTT,CSVGEGSAQHF
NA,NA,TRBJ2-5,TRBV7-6,TGTGCCAGCAGCTCGACACTGTACCAAGAGACCCAGTACTTC,CASSSTLYQETQYF
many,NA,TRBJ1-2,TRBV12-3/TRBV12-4,TGTGCCAGCAGTTTAATGGCAGACTATGGCTACACCTTC,CASSLMADYGYTF
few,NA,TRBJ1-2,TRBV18,TGTGCCAGCTCACCCGATTCCCAGCCCCTTAACTATGGCTACACCTTC,CASSPDSQPLNYGYTF
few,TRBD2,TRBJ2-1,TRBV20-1,TGCAGTGCTAGAGGCGTTAGCGGGAGAGGGTCCTACAATGAGCAGTTCTTC,CSARGVSGRGSYNEQFF
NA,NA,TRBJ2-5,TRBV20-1,TGCAGTGCTAGAGATTCGCAGGTGCAAGAGACCCAGTACTTC,CSARDSQVQETQYF
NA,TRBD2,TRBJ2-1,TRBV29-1,TGCAGCGTTGGTGGTAGCGGGAGGGAACAGTTCTTC,CSVGGSGREQFF
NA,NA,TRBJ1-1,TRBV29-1,TGCAGCGTTGTAGTCCTGGAAACTGAAGCTTTCTTT,CSVVVLETEAFF
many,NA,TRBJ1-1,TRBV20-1,TGCAAGGCCGCGGGGCGGATGAACACTGAAGCTTTCTTT,CKAAGRMNTEAFF
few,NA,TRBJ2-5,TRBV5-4,TGTGCCAGCAGCTTGAGGGGCCCGGACACAACCTTTCTCTCCCAGTACTTC,CASSLRGPDTTFLSQYF
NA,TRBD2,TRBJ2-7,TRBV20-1,TGCAGTGCTAGAGGGCTAGCGGGAGCCAGATCTCGCTCCTACGAGCAGTACTTC,CSARGLAGARSRSYEQYF
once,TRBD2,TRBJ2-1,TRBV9,TGTGCCAGCAGCTCCGCCCCGGGGCTAGCGGTCGGTAATGAGCAGTTCTTC,CASSSAPGLAVGNEQFF
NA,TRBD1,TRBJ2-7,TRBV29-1,TGCAGCGCCATTGCCGGGACAGCAATCTACGAGCAGTACTTC,CSAIAGTAIYEQYF
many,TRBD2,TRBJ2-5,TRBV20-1,TGCAGTACAATAACTTTACGGGAGGCCCTTGAGACCCAGTACTTC,CSTITLREALETQYF
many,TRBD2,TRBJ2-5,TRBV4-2,TGTGCCAGCAGCCAGTCTCCTAGCGGGACTTACCAAGAGACCCAGTACTTC,CASSQSPSGTYQETQYF
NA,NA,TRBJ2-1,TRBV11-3,TGTGCCAGCAGCTTAGGCAGGGACCGCCAGCAGTTCTTC,CASSLGRDRQQFF
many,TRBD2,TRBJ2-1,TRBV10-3,TGTGCCATCCAGGGACTAGCGGGCTTTCCCTACAATGAGCAGTTCTTC,CAIQGLAGFPYNEQFF
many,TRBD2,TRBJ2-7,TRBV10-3,TGTGCCATCAGTGAGTCAATTAGCGGGAGCTCCTACGAGCAGTACTTC,CAISESISGSSYEQYF
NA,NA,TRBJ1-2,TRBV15,TGTGCCACCAGCAGCGGGACTCACTATGGCTACACCTTC,CATSSGTHYGYTF
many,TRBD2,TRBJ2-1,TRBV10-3,TGTGCCATCAGTACAGCGGGGCGATACAATGAGCAGTTCTTC,CAISTAGRYNEQFF
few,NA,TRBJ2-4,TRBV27,TGTGCCAGCAGTCCCCGGGGGACTTCAGCCAAAAACATTCAGTACTTC,CASSPRGTSAKNIQYF
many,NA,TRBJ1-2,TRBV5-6,TGTGCCAGCAGCTCTCGACGCACGACTAACTATGGCTACACCTTC,CASSSRRTTNYGYTF
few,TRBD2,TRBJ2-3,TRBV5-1,TGCGCCAGCAGCCTATGGGGGAGGGCGGACACAGATACGCAGTATTTT,CASSLWGRADTDTQYF
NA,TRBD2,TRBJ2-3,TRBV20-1,TGCAGTGCTAGGCCGAGACTAGCGGCTAGCACAGATACGCAGTATTTT,CSARPRLAASTDTQYF
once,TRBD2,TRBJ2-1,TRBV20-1,TGCAGTGCAAGGTCCGGGACTAACTACAATGAGCAGTTCTTC,CSARSGTNYNEQFF
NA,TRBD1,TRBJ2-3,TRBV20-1,TGCAGTGCTAGACCGGGACAGGGAGCAGATACGCAGTATTTT,CSARPGQGADTQYF
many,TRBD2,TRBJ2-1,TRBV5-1,TGCGCCAGCAGCCCGGGACTAGCGGGGCAGTTCTTC,CASSPGLAGQFF
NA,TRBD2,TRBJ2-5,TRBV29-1,TGCAGCGCCGGCGAGCGGGAGGAGACCCAGTACTTC,CSAGEREETQYF
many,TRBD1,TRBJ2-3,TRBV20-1,TGCAGTCCCGGACAGGGGACAGATACGCAGTATTTT,CSPGQGTDTQYF
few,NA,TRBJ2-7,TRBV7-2,TGTGCCAGCAGGTCCGGTCAGGCGCAGTACTTC,CASRSGQAQYF
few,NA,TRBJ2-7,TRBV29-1,TGCAGCGTGAGGGAGCCGGGCGAGCAGTACTTC,CSVREPGEQYF
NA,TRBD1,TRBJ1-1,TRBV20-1,TGCAGTGCTAGCCTATCAGGGACAGGGTACACTGAAGCTTTCTTT,CSASLSGTGYTEAFF
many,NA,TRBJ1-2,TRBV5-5,TGTGCCAGCAGCTTGGAGTTAGGCTCCACTACGGGCTACACCTTC,CASSLELGSTTGYTF
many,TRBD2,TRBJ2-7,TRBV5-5,TGTGCCAGCAGCTGGACTAGCGGGAGCCACGAGCAGTACTTC,CASSWTSGSHEQYF
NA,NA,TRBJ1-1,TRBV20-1,TGCAGTGCTAGGGGGCGGAACACTGAAGCTTTCTTT,CSARGRNTEAFF
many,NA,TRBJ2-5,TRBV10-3,TGTGCCATCAGTGAGTCGCTACAGCAAGAGACCCAGTACTTC,CAISESLQQETQYF
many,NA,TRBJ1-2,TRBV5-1,TGCGCCAGCAGCCCGGGGAGTATCTATGGCTACACCTTC,CASSPGSIYGYTF
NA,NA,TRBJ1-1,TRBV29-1,TGCAGCACAGGGAACACTGAAGCTTTCTTT,CSTGNTEAFF